This T cell receptor beta chain was identified during a study of vaccination effects on CD4 cells after COVID-19. Details on this clone: Its antigen is undetermined.

This CDR3 has 13 residues. CDR1 and CDR2 from the germline V gene are LGHNT and FRNRAP. The V gene lost 2 bases and the J gene lost 4 bases, with 8 bases spanning the gap. Sequencing was preceded by expansion of antigen-specific CD4+ T cells with viral peptide pools in the ViraFEST assay. Having been cultured for around ten days, the cells underwent CD4+ T cell isolation. Assay: immunoSEQ multiplex PCR; the TCRdb copy retains only in-frame clones and omits some. The sample holds tens of thousands of clones, 60% to 80% seen once. This clonotype originated in a human donor who received a COVID-19 vaccine. V usage is TRBV12-5 and J usage is TRBJ2-5; no reliable D call. The sequencing here drew on CD4+ T cells from PBMCs cultured with HCoV-229E spike peptides, taken before COVID-19 vaccination. This CDR3 is CASGLPGRETQYF. The CDR3 DNA reads as TGTGCTAGTGGTTTGCCAGGAAGAGAGACCCAGTACTTC. The variable domain in full, with the rest retrieved from reference TRBV12-5 and TRBJ2-5, is DARVTQTPRHKVTEMGQEVTMRCQPILGHNTVFWYRQTMMQGLELLAYFRNRAPLDDSGMPKDRFSAEMPDATLATLKIQPSEPRDSAVYFCASGLPGRETQYFGPGTRLLVL.